These 5 T cell receptor beta chains originate from one sample sequenced in a study of T-cell reconstitution after alpha-beta-depleted transplantation in children. Unique molecular identifiers tagged the TCRbeta library. TCRdb ran MiXCR on the PCR reads and lists one entry per CDR3 protein. Among some 500,000 distinct CDR3 sequences, 30% to 35% were seen once, and the ten largest hold 2% to 2.5%. Sequences were derived from PBMCs from the stem cell graft donor, sampled from the stem cell graft. The receptors were sampled from a human donor who donated a stem cell graft to a child with aplastic anemia.

This clonotype was seen a handful of times. The V gene is TRBV20-1, the J gene TRBJ2-7, with 7 positions matching TRBD2. Germline loops: CDR1 DFQATT, CDR2 SNEGSKA (reference sequence). V lost 0 bases and J lost 3; bases outside the gene matches: 5. The CDR3 contains 14 residues. The DNA for the CDR3 is TGCAGTGCTAGAGATCTGGCGGGAGTCTACGAGCAGTACGTC. As protein: CSARDLAGVYEQYV.

This clonotype was seen a handful of times. V and J are TRBV6-5 and TRBJ1-1; D is perhaps TRBD1 (5 bases). V gave up 1 base and J gave up 0 bases, with 6 bases separating them. The length of the CDR3 is 14 residues. Germline V gene sequence: CDR1 MNHEY, CDR2 SVGAGI. For the CDR3, the DNA is TGTGCCAGCAGTTACTGGGGCGTGAACACTGAAGCTTTCTTT. It is translated as CASSYWGVNTEAFF.

The chain recombines TRBV7-2 with TRBJ1-4; a possible D gene is TRBD1 (5 bases). There are 14 residues in the CDR3. Trimming took off 8 bases at V and 7 bases at J, with 17 bases between the two ends. CDR1 is SGHTA and CDR2 is FQGNSA in the germline V gene. The CDR3 bases are TGTGCCAGCCGAGGGGAGGGACGGGGTGAAAAACTGTTTTTT. This sequence encodes CASRGEGRGEKLFF.

V gene TRBV12-3 or TRBV12-4 combines with J gene TRBJ2-5, with 8 bases that match TRBD1. The J segment lost 4 bases and the V segment lost 5 bases, leaving 9 bases of the junction unmatched. The CDR3 is 15 amino acids. For the CDR3, the DNA is TGTGCCAGCAGTCAAATAGACAGGGGCCGAGAGACCCAGTACTTC. Its protein is CASSQIDRGRETQYF.

This clonotype occurred a few times. This rearrangement joins TRBV7-9 to TRBJ2-7, with D possibly TRBD1 on 5 matching bases. Trimming took 3 bases from V and 5 from J, leaving 14 bases between them. This CDR3 is built from 14 residues. Germline CDR1 and CDR2: SEHNR and FQNEAQ (reference sequence). The CDR3 coding sequence is TGTGCCAGCAGCTTTATGGGCAGGGCGGACGAGCAGTACTTC. Its translation: CASSFMGRADEQYF.